Listed below are T cell receptor beta chains from one sample, sequenced in a study of blood T cell repertoires in COVID-19. TCRdb's table, derived via immunoSEQ multiplex PCR, lists solely in-frame clones and lacks some. The sample yields 110,000 to 150,000 clones, about 80% seen once. Sequenced: PBMCs or T cells enriched from blood (not recorded which). These TCRs come from a woman under 30 who had been exposed to COVID-19. CDR3s leave out the opening cysteine and the closing phenylalanine or tryptophan.

J,V,CDR3
TRBJ2-3,TRBV27,ASSLEGLASDTQY
TRBJ1-6,TRBV11-2,ASSREYNSPLH
TRBJ2-4,TRBV7-9,ASSLGTQGLDIQY
TRBJ2-4,TRBV20-1,SARDNAGQY
TRBJ2-2,TRBV18,ASSPYVSMNTGELF
TRBJ2-7,TRBV5-1,ASSLGRANEQY
TRBJ2-1,TRBV5-1,ASSLVLAGGTNEQF
TRBJ2-6,TRBV30,AWSVRSPGVANVLT
TRBJ1-4,TRBV15,ATSRRRGGEKLF
TRBJ1-1,TRBV5-6,ASRDSGTKKNTEAF
TRBJ1-6,TRBV28,ASSIGHWKKSSYNSPLH
TRBJ2-3,TRBV5-1,ASSRWASGASTDTQY
TRBJ2-7,TRBV5-1,ASSLEGLHSYEQY
TRBJ2-5,TRBV4-3,ASSPLGGRGGETQY
TRBJ2-7,TRBV28,ASGRGWEQY
TRBJ1-2,TRBV5-1,ASREDSQIRYGYT
TRBJ2-1,TRBV5-8,ASSVGGTVYNEQF
TRBJ2-1,TRBV6-2/TRBV6-3,ASSYSGRGYNEQF
TRBJ2-7,TRBV2,ASSAGTGWDPYEQY
TRBJ1-5,TRBV6-4,ASSESQGGQPQH
TRBJ2-1,TRBV7-3,ASSLHSGSPYF
TRBJ1-2,TRBV29-1,SVEGRGPGYT
TRBJ2-1,TRBV4-3,ASSQRTLAGNEQF
TRBJ1-2,TRBV15,ATSRESAGEYGYT
TRBJ2-1,TRBV6-1,ASSDPSGILSEQF
TRBJ1-1,TRBV19,ASIGTDNVNTEAF
TRBJ1-3,TRBV10-2,ASSGGSGNTIY
TRBJ2-5,TRBV5-5,ASSLVKETQY
TRBJ1-3,TRBV18,ASSVQGATGNTIY
TRBJ2-1,TRBV7-6,ASSLDYSGQGTNEQF
TRBJ1-3,TRBV18,ASSPWTGDSGNTIY
TRBJ1-4,TRBV18,ASSLALANEKLF
TRBJ1-6,TRBV19,ASSIGTANSPLH
TRBJ2-1,TRBV5-5,ASSLVVAGDAYNEQF
TRBJ2-3,TRBV18,ASSVRRTGVTDTQY
TRBJ1-4,TRBV6-5,ASSSRTGLNEKLF
TRBJ2-7,TRBV12-3/TRBV12-4,ASSLRGYEQY
TRBJ1-2,TRBV27,ASSSQDAYGYT
TRBJ1-2,TRBV10-3,AISESGGGYGYT